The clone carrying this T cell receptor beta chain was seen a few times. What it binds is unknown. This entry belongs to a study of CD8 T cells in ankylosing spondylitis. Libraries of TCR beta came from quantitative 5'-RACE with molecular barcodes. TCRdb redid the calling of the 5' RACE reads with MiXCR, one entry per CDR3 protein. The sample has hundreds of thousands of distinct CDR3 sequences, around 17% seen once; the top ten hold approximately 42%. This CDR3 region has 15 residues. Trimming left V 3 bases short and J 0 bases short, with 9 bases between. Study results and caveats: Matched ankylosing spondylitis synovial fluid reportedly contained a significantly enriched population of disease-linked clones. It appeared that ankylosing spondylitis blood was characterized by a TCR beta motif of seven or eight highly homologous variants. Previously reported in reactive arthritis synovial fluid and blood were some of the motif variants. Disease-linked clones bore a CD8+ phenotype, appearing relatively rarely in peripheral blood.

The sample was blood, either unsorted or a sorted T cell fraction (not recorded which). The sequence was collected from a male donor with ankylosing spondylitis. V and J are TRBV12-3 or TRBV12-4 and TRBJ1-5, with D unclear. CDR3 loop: CASSLEGYSNQPQHF. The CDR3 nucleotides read TGTGCCAGCAGTTTGGAGGGTTATAGCAATCAGCCCCAGCATTTT.